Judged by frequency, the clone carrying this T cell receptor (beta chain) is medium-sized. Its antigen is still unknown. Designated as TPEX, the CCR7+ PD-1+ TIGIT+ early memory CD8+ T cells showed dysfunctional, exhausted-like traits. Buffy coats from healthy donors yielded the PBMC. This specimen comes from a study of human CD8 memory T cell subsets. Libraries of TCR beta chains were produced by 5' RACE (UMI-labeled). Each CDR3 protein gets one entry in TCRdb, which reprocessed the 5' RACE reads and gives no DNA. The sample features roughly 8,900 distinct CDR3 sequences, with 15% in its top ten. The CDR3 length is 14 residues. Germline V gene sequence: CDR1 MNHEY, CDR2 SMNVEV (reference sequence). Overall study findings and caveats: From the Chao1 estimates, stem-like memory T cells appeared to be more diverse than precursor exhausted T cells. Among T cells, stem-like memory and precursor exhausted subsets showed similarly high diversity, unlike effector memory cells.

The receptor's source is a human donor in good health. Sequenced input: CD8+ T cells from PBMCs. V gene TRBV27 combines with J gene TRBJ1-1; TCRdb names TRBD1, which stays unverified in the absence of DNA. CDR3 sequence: CASKVPGTVGEAFF.